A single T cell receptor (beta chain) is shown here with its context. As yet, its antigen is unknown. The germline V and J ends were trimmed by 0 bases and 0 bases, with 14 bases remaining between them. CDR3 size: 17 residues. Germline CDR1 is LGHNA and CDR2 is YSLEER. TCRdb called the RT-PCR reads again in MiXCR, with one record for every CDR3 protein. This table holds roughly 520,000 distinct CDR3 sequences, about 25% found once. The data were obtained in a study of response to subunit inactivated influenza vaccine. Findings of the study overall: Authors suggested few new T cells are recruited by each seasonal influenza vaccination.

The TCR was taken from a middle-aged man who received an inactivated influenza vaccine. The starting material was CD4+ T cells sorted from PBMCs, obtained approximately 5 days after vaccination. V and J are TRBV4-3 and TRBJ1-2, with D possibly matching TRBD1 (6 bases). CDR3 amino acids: CASSQDLGRGANYGYTF. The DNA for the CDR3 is TGCGCCAGCAGCCAAGATCTCGGCAGGGGAGCTAACTATGGCTACACCTTC.